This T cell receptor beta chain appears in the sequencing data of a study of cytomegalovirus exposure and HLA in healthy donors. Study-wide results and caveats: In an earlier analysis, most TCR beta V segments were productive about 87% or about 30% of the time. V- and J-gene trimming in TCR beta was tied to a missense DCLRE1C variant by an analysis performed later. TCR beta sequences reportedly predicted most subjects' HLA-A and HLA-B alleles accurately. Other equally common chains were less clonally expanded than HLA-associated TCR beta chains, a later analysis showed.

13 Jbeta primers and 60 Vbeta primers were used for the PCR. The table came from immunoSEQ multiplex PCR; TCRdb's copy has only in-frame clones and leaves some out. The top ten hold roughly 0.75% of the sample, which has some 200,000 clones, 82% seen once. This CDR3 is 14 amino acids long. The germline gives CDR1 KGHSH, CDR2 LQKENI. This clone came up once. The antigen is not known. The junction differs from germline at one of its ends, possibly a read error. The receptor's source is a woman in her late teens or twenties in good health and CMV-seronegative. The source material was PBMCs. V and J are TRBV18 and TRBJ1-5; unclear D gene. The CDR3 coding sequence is TGTGCCAGCTCACCTGTCCATAGCAATCAGCCCCGGCATTTT. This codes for CASSPVHSNQPRHF.